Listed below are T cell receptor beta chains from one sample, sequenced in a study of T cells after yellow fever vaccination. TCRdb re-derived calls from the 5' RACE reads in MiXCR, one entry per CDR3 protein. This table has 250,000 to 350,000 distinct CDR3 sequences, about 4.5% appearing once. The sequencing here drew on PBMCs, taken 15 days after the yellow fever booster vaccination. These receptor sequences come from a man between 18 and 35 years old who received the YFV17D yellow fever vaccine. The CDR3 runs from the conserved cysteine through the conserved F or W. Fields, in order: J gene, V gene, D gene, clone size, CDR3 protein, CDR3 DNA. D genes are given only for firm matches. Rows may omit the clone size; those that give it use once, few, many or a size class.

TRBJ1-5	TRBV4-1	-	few	CASSQRGGRIDQPQHF	TGCGCCAGCAGCCAAAGAGGGGGGCGCATCGATCAGCCCCAGCATTTT
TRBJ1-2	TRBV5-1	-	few	CASSLASGDFPYGYTF	TGCGCCAGCAGCTTGGCCAGTGGGGATTTCCCTTATGGCTACACCTTC
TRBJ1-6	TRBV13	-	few	CASSLGGSLAYNSPLHF	TGTGCCAGCAGCTTAGGCGGGTCCTTGGCCTATAATTCACCCCTCCACTTT
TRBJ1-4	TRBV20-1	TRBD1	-	CSARTGFNEKLFF	TGCAGTGCTCGGACAGGCTTTAATGAAAAACTGTTTTTT
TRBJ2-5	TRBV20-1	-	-	CSARKVGGLQETQYF	TGCAGTGCTAGAAAGGTGGGGGGACTCCAAGAGACCCAGTACTTC
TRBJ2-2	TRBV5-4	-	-	CASSPSRGTGELFF	TGTGCCAGCAGCCCCAGCAGGGGCACCGGGGAGCTGTTTTTT
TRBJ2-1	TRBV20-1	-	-	CSATHSIRFSYNEQFF	TGCAGTGCTACGCATAGCATACGGTTCTCCTACAATGAGCAGTTCTTC
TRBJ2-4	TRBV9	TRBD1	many	CASSVASPHYIGTAVSIQYF	TGTGCCAGCAGCGTAGCATCACCGCACTACATTGGGACAGCCGTGAGCATTCAGTACTTC
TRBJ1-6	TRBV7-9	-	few	CASSARGSSYNSPLHF	TGTGCCAGCAGCGCAAGGGGAAGCTCCTATAATTCACCCCTCCACTTT
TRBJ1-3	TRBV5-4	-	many	CASSLAPAGGGRNTIYF	TGTGCCAGCAGCTTGGCCCCTGCGGGAGGTGGAAGGAACACCATATATTTT
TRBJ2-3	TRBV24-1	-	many	CATSVLDTQYF	TGTGCCACCAGTGTTCTAGATACGCAGTATTTT
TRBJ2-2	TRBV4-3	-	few	CASSQGRNTGELFF	TGCGCCAGCAGCCAAGGGCGGAACACCGGGGAGCTGTTTTTT
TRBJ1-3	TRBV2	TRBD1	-	CASRDAGGKGNTIYF	TGTGCCAGCAGAGATGCAGGGGGCAAAGGAAACACCATATATTTT
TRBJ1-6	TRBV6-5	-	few	CASSPILRQAGTPLHF	TGTGCCAGCAGTCCCATACTCCGACAGGCTGGGACACCCCTCCACTTT
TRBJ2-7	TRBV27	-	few	CASSIGEVFWF	TGTGCCAGCAGTATAGGGGAGGTGTTCTGGTTC
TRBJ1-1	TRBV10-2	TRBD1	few	CASSESTGWATEAFF	TGCGCCAGCAGTGAGTCGACAGGGTGGGCCACTGAAGCTTTCTTT
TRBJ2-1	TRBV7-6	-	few	CASSLDRIGGEQFF	TGTGCCAGCAGCTTAGATCGGATTGGCGGGGAGCAGTTCTTC
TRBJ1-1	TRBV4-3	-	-	CASSQGWNKRAFNTEAFF	TGCGCCAGCAGCCAAGGATGGAATAAAAGGGCTTTTAACACTGAAGCTTTCTTT
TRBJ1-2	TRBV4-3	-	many	CASSPSQGIGYGYTF	TGCGCCAGCAGCCCATCGCAGGGGATCGGCTATGGCTACACCTTC
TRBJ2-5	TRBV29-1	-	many	CSVVGAGRVGQYF	TGCAGCGTCGTCGGGGCGGGGCGGGTAGGCCAGTACTTC
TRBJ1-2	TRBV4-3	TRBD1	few	CASSQAGGANYGYTF	TGCGCCAGCAGCCAGGCAGGGGGCGCGAACTATGGCTACACCTTC
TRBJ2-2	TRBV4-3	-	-	CASSQHRNTGELFF	TGCGCCAGCAGCCAACATCGGAACACCGGGGAGCTGTTTTTT
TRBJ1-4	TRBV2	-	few	CASRWDENEKLFF	TGTGCCAGCAGATGGGACGAGAATGAAAAACTGTTTTTT
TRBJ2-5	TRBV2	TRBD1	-	CASSAGTGHETQYF	TGTGCCAGCAGTGCCGGGACAGGGCACGAGACCCAGTACTTC
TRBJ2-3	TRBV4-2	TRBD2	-	CASSLTNRAGDTDTQYF	TGTGCCAGCAGCTTAACGAACCGAGCGGGGGACACAGATACGCAGTATTTT
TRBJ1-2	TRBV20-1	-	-	CSAVGGAANYGYTF	TGCAGTGCCGTTGGTGGGGCAGCTAACTATGGCTACACCTTC
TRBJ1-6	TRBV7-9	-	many	CASSLAGVSSYNSPLHF	TGTGCCAGCAGCTTAGCAGGCGTGAGCTCCTATAATTCACCCCTCCACTTT
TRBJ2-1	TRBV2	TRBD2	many	CASSAGGGPGNEQFF	TGTGCCAGCAGCGCTGGGGGAGGGCCGGGCAATGAGCAGTTCTTC
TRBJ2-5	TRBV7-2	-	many	CASSLTGPSQETQYF	TGTGCCAGCAGCTTAACAGGTCCCAGCCAAGAGACCCAGTACTTC
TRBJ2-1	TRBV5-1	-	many	CASHLSRLEQFF	TGCGCCAGCCATCTCTCTAGGCTCGAGCAGTTCTTC
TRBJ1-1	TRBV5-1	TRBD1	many	CASSLGTGTEAFF	TGCGCCAGCAGCCTCGGGACAGGCACTGAAGCTTTCTTT
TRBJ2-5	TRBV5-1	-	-	CASSLSLGRKETQYF	TGCGCCAGCAGCTTATCTTTGGGGAGAAAAGAGACCCAGTACTTC
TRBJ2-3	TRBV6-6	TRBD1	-	CASTLGQAPGDTQYF	TGTGCCAGCACCCTAGGACAGGCCCCTGGCGATACGCAGTATTTT
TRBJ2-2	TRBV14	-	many	CASSQDLSGELFF	TGTGCCAGCAGCCAAGATCTGAGCGGGGAGCTGTTTTTT
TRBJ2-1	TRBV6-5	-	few	CASSWGFEQFF	TGTGCCAGCAGTTGGGGGTTTGAGCAGTTCTTC
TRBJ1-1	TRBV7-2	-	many	CASSLGIRVEKAFF	TGTGCCAGCAGCTTAGGGATCAGGGTTGAAAAAGCTTTCTTT
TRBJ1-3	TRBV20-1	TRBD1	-	CSASDRRAGGNTIYF	TGCAGTGCATCGGACAGGCGCGCTGGGGGAAACACCATATATTTT
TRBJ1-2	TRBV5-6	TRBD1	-	CASSSSWTGGGYTF	TGTGCCAGCAGCTCATCCTGGACAGGAGGCGGCTACACCTTC
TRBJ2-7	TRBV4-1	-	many	CASSQVRQGLSYEQYF	TGCGCCAGCAGCCAAGTGCGACAAGGGCTTTCCTACGAGCAGTACTTC
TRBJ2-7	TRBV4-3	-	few	CASSQVPQDYEQYF	TGCGCCAGCAGCCAAGTACCCCAGGACTACGAGCAGTACTTC
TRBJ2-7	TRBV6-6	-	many	CASSPGRFEQYF	TGTGCCAGCAGCCCCGGTCGGTTCGAGCAGTACTTC
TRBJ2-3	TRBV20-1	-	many	CSGRLVSTDTQYF	TGCAGTGGACGGCTAGTAAGCACAGATACGCAGTATTTT